The 25 T cell receptor beta chains reported below all come from one sample, sequenced in a study of preoperative IRX-2 immunotherapy in early breast cancer. Treatment here: preoperative locoregional IRX-2 cytokine immunotherapy. Clones were sequenced by immunoSEQ multiplex PCR, and TCRdb holds only the in-frame ones, with some missing. Of fewer than 40,000 clones listed, roughly nine tenths were seen once; the top ten hold less than 2%. The sample here was tumor tissue, taken after IRX-2 immunotherapy. The source of these receptors is a human donor with breast cancer.

This chain's CDR3 is CATSSPGTGNNEQFF. CDR3 bases: TGTGCCACCAGCAGTCCCGGGACGGGAAACAATGAGCAGTTCTTC. V gene TRBV15 combines with J gene TRBJ2-1, with D possibly being TRBD1 or TRBD2 (5 bases each). This CDR3 contains 15 residues. Trimming removed 3 bases from V and 5 bases from J, with 14 bases in between. The germline V gene has CDR1 LNHNV and CDR2 YYDKDF (reference sequence). The whole variable domain, filled in from reference TRBV15 and TRBJ2-1, reads DAMVIQNPRYQVTQFGKPVTLSCSQTLNHNVMYWYQQKSSQAPKLLFHYYDKDFNNEADTPDNFQSRRPNTSFCFLDIRSPGLGDTAMYLCATSSPGTGNNEQFFGPGTRLTVL.

The gene calls are TRBV6-8 and TRBJ1-1; the match to TRBD1 covers 8 bases. This CDR3 has 16 residues. Losses at the gene ends were 5 bases for V and 0 bases for J; bases not matched to a gene: 8. Germline CDR1 MNHGY, CDR2 SAAAGT. The CDR3 here is CASSDPDRGLNTEAFF. The CDR3, as DNA: TGTGCCAGCAGTGACCCCGACAGGGGTCTGAACACTGAAGCTTTCTTT.

This chain uses TRBV1 with TRBJ2-1; the table gives TRBD2 as D, unverified against the DNA. TRBV1 is flagged as a pseudogene. The CDR3 totals 17 residues. CDR3 nucleotides: TGCGCCAGCAGCCAAGTACTAGCGGGATTCTCCTACAATGAGCAGTTCTTC. As protein: CASSQVLAGFSYNEQFF.

The chain employs TRBV5-1 and TRBJ2-1, with D tentatively TRBD2 (5 bases). CDR1 is SGHRS and CDR2 is YFSETQ in the germline V gene. The CDR3 spans 15 residues. V was clipped by 0 bases and J by 4 bases, with 11 bases between them. The CDR3 DNA reads as TGCGCCAGCAGCTTGGGGCTAGCTGGGTACAATGAGCAGTTCTTC. Translating it yields CASSLGLAGYNEQFF. Complete variable domain (other parts from reference TRBV5-1 and TRBJ2-1): KAGVTQTPRYLIKTRGQQVTLSCSPISGHRSVSWYQQTPGQGLQFLFEYFSETQRNKGNFPGRFSGRQFSNSRSEMNVSTLELGDSALYLCASSLGLAGYNEQFFGPGTRLTVL.

This chain connects TRBV6-8 to TRBJ2-7; TRBD1 agrees at 8 bases. J gave up 0 bases and V 6 bases, and 4 bases lay outside the gene matches. Germline V gene data show CDR1 as MNHGY and CDR2 as SAAAGT. The CDR3 covers 14 residues. The DNA of the CDR3 is TGTGCCAGCAGGGGGACAGGCAGCTCCTACGAGCAGTACGTC. This translates into CASRGTGSSYEQYV.

The chain couples TRBV7-2 to TRBJ1-2, with TRBD1 identical over 7 bases. CDR3 length: 13 amino acids. Germline-derived CDR1 and CDR2 are SGHTA and FQGNSA. The V and J ends lost 4 bases and 4 bases, in that order; junction bases with no gene match: 3. The CDR3 DNA reads as TGTGCCAGCAGCTCAGGGGGTACCTATGGCTACACCTTC. Translating it yields CASSSGGTYGYTF.

Only a few counts were recorded for this clone. The chain uses TRBV6-8 and TRBJ1-1; the D gene is possibly TRBD1 (5 bases). Germline values: CDR1 MNHGY, CDR2 SAAAGT. V shed 9 bases and J shed 10 bases, with 24 bases lying between them. This CDR3 spans 14 amino acids. The CDR3 loop reads CASKTGTGSFGAFF. CDR3 DNA: TGTGCCAGTAAGACCGGGACGGGGTCCTTTGGAGCTTTCTTT.

This clone came up once. The chain links TRBV6-8 to TRBJ1-2; no clear D gene. This CDR3 spans 12 amino acids. Trimming left V 7 bases short and J 2 bases short, with 8 bases between. Germline CDR1 is MNHGY and CDR2 is SAAAGT. CDR3 residues: CASTTSNYGYTF. CDR3 nucleotide sequence: TGTGCCAGCACCACATCGAACTATGGCTACACCTTC.

This sequence joins TRBV6-8 and TRBJ1-5; D is unresolved. The length of the CDR3 is 13 residues. V lost 0 bases, J lost 1 base, and 1 base lay in between. The germline V gene has CDR1 MNHGY and CDR2 SAAAGT. CDR3 DNA sequence: TGTGCCAGCAGTTACTCGAGCAATCAGCCCCAGCATTTT. Translating it yields CASSYSSNQPQHF.

This chain links TRBV4-1 with TRBJ2-1; D call uncertain. The germline gives CDR1 MGHRA, CDR2 YSYEKL. Trimming removed 0 bases from V and 10 bases from J, with 10 bases in between. The CDR3 sequence is 13 residues long. CDR3 nucleotides: TGCGCCAGCAGCCAAGATGCGAGTTTAGAGCAGTTCTTC. This codes for CASSQDASLEQFF.

V is TRBV9 and J is TRBJ2-1; maybe TRBD2 (6 bases). The V end lost 5 bases, the J end lost 6 bases, and 18 bases lay between the germline ends. This CDR3 contains 15 residues. In germline, CDR1 is SGDLS, CDR2 YYNGEE. Here the CDR3 reads CASSRERVESNEQFF. The DNA for the CDR3 is TGTGCCAGCAGTCGGGAGCGGGTTGAATCCAATGAGCAGTTCTTC.

The V gene is TRBV19, the J gene TRBJ1-5; no clear D. This CDR3 is built from 16 residues. Germline V CDR1 and CDR2: LNHDA, SQIVND (reference sequence). Trimming took off 7 bases at V and 1 base at J, with 17 bases between the two ends. CDR3 DNA: TGTGCCAGTACCCGGGGAGGGATTATGAGCAATCAGCCCCAGCATTTT. This encodes CASTRGGIMSNQPQHF.

This sequence joins TRBV7-1 and TRBJ2-7, with 9 nucleotides matching TRBD1. TRBV7-1 is an ORF, and what it does is uncertain. J lost 6 bases, V lost 3 bases, and 12 bases had no gene match. The length of the CDR3 is 16 residues. The CDR3 bases are TGTGCCAGCAGCTCCCTGCCGGGACAGGGATCGGCCGAGCAGTACTTC. Its translation is CASSSLPGQGSAEQYF.

This rearrangement joins TRBV6-8 to TRBJ1-5, with 8 bases that match TRBD1. J lost 2 bases, V lost 0 bases, and 0 bases had no gene match. This CDR3 spans 15 amino acids. Germline CDR1 and CDR2: MNHGY and SAAAGT. Here the CDR3 reads CASSYSGQGNQPQHF. The CDR3 nucleotides read TGTGCCAGCAGTTACTCGGGACAGGGCAATCAGCCCCAGCATTTT.

CDR3 region: CAWNTLAGETQYF. As DNA, the CDR3 is TGTGCCTGGAATACACTAGCGGGGGAGACCCAGTACTTC. The genes are TRBV30 and TRBJ2-5; 10 bases agree with TRBD2. Germline CDR1 is GTSNPN and CDR2 is SVGIG (reference sequence). J was trimmed by 5 bases and V by 4 bases; bases with no gene match: 4. The CDR3 is 13 amino acids. Using reference TRBV30 and TRBJ2-5 for the parts outside the CDR3, the full variable domain is SQTIHQWPATLVQPVGSPLSLECTVEGTSNPNLYWYRQAAGRGLQLLFYSVGIGQISSEVPQNLSASRPQDRQFILSSKKLLLSDSGFYLCAWNTLAGETQYFGPGTRLLVL.

The V and J genes are TRBV6-8 and TRBJ2-1; TRBD2 agrees at 12 bases. The CDR3 covers 16 residues. V gave up 6 bases and J gave up 2 bases; unmatched junction bases: 5. CDR1 and CDR2 from the germline V gene are MNHGY and SAAAGT. CDR3 sequence (DNA): TGTGCCAGCAGCAGACTAGCGGGGGATCCCTACAATGAGCAGTTCTTC. It translates to CASSRLAGDPYNEQFF.

The chain has TRBV6-8 and TRBJ1-1, with TRBD1 identical over 7 bases. V shed 7 bases, J shed 0 bases, and the junction held 8 bases outside the gene matches. The CDR3 contains 15 residues. The V gene's germline CDR1 is MNHGY and CDR2 SAAAGT. The CDR3 sequence: CASMTMTGLNTEAFF. As DNA, the CDR3 is TGTGCCAGCATGACTATGACAGGGCTGAACACTGAAGCTTTCTTT.

In this sample, this clone turned up a few times. This chain joins TRBV5-1 and TRBJ2-1; TRBD2 matches at 9 bases. The CDR3 runs 16 residues. The germline V gene encodes CDR1 SGHRS and CDR2 YFSETQ. V lost 7 bases, J lost 7 bases, and 15 bases stayed unmatched. The chain's CDR3 is CASVGLALGRGNEQFF. DNA of the CDR3: TGCGCCAGCGTCGGACTAGCGTTGGGGCGTGGGAATGAGCAGTTCTTC. Complete variable domain (other parts from reference TRBV5-1 and TRBJ2-1): KAGVTQTPRYLIKTRGQQVTLSCSPISGHRSVSWYQQTPGQGLQFLFEYFSETQRNKGNFPGRFSGRQFSNSRSEMNVSTLELGDSALYLCASVGLALGRGNEQFFGPGTRLTVL.

The rearrangement joins TRBV6-1 to TRBJ1-2, with unresolved D. V was cut by 1 base and J by 8 bases, with 11 bases left in between. The germline gives CDR1 MNHNS, CDR2 SASEGT. The CDR3 extends over 13 amino acids. The CDR3 DNA reads as TGTGCCAGCAGTGAAGAGATCCCGTTCGGCTACACCTTC. It is translated as CASSEEIPFGYTF.

The rearrangement uses TRBV28 and TRBJ1-2; the D gene is possibly TRBD1 (5 bases). The CDR3 is made up of 14 amino acids. Between the trimmed V and J ends, which lost 1 base and 8 bases, there was a span of 14 bases. Germline assignment: CDR1 MDHEN and CDR2 SYDVKM. The CDR3 sequence: CASSLYGRAGGYTF. DNA for the CDR3: TGTGCCAGCAGTTTATATGGCAGGGCTGGAGGCTACACCTTC.

This sequence joins TRBV6-8 and TRBJ1-5; 11 bases are shared with TRBD1. The CDR3 runs to 17 residues. Germline CDR1 and CDR2: MNHGY and SAAAGT. V trimming: 7 bases; J trimming: 2 bases; junction bases outside the gene matches: 10. The CDR3 sequence is CASNPSDRGLGNQPQHF. The CDR3 nucleotides read TGTGCCAGCAACCCTTCGGACAGGGGGCTTGGCAATCAGCCCCAGCATTTT.

This chain connects TRBV6-8 to TRBJ2-7; D unresolved. The CDR3 totals 14 residues. Germline CDR1 and CDR2: MNHGY and SAAAGT. Trimming removed 7 bases from V and 3 bases from J, with 16 bases in between. This CDR3 is CASIDSTQIYEQYV. The CDR3 DNA is TGTGCCAGCATCGATAGCACTCAAATCTACGAGCAGTACGTC.

This chain links TRBV5-1 with TRBJ2-1; 7 bases align to TRBD1. Germline V gene data show CDR1 as SGHRS and CDR2 as YFSETQ. Germline trimming cut 0 bases from V and 3 bases from J; bases unmatched to any gene: 3. The CDR3 is 15 residues long. In DNA form, the CDR3 reads TGCGCCAGCAGCTTGGGGGGACAGAACTACAATGAGCAGTTCTTC. Its translation is CASSLGGQNYNEQFF.

The V call is TRBV11-3, the J call TRBJ1-4; D gene ambiguous. This CDR3 is built from 14 residues. Looked up from germline, CDR1 is SGHNT and CDR2 is YENEEA. Trimming left V 2 bases short and J 8 bases short, with 12 bases between. The CDR3 region is CASSLTGIGEKLFF. The CDR3 DNA reads TGTGCCAGCAGCTTAACCGGGATCGGAGAAAAACTGTTTTTT.

The rearrangement joins TRBV6-8 to TRBJ2-7; tentatively, D is TRBD1 or TRBD2 (5 bases each). CDR1 and CDR2 (germline): MNHGY, SAAAGT. CDR3 length: 13 residues. V was cut by 7 bases and J by 7 bases, with 17 bases left in between. CDR3 sequence reads: CASTPRGVGEQYF. The CDR3 DNA is TGTGCCAGCACCCCGAGAGGGGTGGGAGAGCAGTACTTC.